Below, one TCR beta chain is given with its context. From germline, CDR1 is WNHNN and CDR2 SYGVQD (reference sequence). The ends lost 0 bases at V and 6 bases at J; junction bases unmatched: 5. This CDR3 spans 15 amino acids. This sample stems from a study of blood T cell repertoires in COVID-19. Across the whole study: The origin of the acute and convalescent COVID-19 samples was the United States, Italy and Spain.

Participants reported their clinical history, and cohort assignment relied on those reports. As originally analysed: Scientists estimated how many nucleated cells there were by amplifying reference gene primers. Repertoires were generated with immunoSEQ multiplex PCR, while TCRdb's copy carries only in-frame clones and drops some. That table gives V, J and clone size, and the DNA gave D and trimming. The sample carries roughly 300,000 clones, approximately 90% recorded once. This TCR was recovered from a woman under 40 who had recovered from COVID-19. The V and J genes are TRBV10-1 and TRBJ2-7; 10 bases align to TRBD1. The source material was PBMCs or T cells enriched from blood (not recorded which). CDR3 nucleotide sequence: TGCGCCAGCAGTGAGTCAGGGACAGGGGCGGGCGAGCAGTACTTC. Protein: CASSESGTGAGEQYF.